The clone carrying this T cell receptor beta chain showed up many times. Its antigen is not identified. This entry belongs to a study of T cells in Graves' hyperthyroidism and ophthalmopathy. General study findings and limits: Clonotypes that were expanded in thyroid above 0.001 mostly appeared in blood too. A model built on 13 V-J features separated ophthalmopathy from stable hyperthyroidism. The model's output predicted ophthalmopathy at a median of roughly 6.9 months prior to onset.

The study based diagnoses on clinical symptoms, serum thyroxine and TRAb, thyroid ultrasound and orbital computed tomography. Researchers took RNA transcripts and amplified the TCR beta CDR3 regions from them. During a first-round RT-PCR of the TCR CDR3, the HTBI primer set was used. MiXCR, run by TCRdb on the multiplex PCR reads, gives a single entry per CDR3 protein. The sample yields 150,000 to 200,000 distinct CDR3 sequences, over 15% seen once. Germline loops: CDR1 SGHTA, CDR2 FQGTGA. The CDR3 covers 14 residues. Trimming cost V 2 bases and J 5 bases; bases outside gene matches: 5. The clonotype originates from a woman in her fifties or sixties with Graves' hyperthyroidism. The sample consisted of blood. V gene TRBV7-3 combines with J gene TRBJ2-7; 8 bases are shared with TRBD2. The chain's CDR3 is CASSLAGGGDEQYF. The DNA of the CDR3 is TGTGCCAGCAGCTTAGCGGGGGGCGGGGACGAGCAGTACTTC.